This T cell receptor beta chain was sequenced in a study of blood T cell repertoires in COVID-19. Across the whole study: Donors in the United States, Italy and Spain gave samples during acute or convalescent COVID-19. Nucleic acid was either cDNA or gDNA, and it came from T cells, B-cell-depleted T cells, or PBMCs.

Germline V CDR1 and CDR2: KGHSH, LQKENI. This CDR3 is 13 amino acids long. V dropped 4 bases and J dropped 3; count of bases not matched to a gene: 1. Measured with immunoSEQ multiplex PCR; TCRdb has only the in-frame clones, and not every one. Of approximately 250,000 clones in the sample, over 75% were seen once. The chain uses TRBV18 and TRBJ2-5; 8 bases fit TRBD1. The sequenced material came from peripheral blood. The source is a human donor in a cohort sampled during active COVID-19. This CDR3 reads CASSRGQEETQYF. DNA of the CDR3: TGTGCCAGCTCACGGGGACAGGAAGAGACCCAGTACTTC.